These T cell receptor beta chains were read from a single sample in a study of shared clonotypes between healthy human individuals. TCRdb's copy holds only in-frame clones and misses some; the assay was immunoSEQ multiplex PCR. The sample includes about 1,500,000 clones, around 97% of them seen just once. The sample comprised naive CD4+ T cells sorted from blood. These receptors all stem from a man aged 25 to 40 in good health. Both conserved end residues are part of each CDR3. A D gene is named only where the DNA matches it firmly. Not all rows give a size; the values are once, few, many and, for expanded clones, a class.

TRBD2	-	TRBV5-5	TRBJ2-1	TGTGCCAGCAGCTTGGGACTAGCGGTGAGCTCCTACAATGAGCAGTTCTTC	CASSLGLAVSSYNEQFF
TRBD2	once	TRBV6-1	TRBJ2-3	TGTGCCAGCAGTCCCCTAGCGGGAGGGCCAGATACGCAGTATTTT	CASSPLAGGPDTQYF
-	-	TRBV7-3	TRBJ2-7	TGTGCCAGCAGCTTAGGAGCGGTGAACGAGCAGTACTTC	CASSLGAVNEQYF
-	-	TRBV9	TRBJ2-7	TGTGCCAGCAGCCGCTCGGGGAGCCCCGAAGCCTACGAGCAGTACTTC	CASSRSGSPEAYEQYF
-	-	TRBV6-5	TRBJ2-7	TGTGCCAGCAGTTACGAACAGGGAGGAGGCGACGAGCAGTACTTC	CASSYEQGGGDEQYF
-	-	TRBV5-6	TRBJ1-2	TGTGCCAGCAGAGTTCCAGGGGCGCATGGCTACACCTTC	CASRVPGAHGYTF
-	-	TRBV14	TRBJ2-7	TGTGCCAGCAGCCCCTGGGGATCCAAAGGCTCCTACGAGCAGTACTTC	CASSPWGSKGSYEQYF
-	-	TRBV18	TRBJ2-3	TGTGCCAGCTCCCCAACGGGGCAGGTGGTAGGAGATACGCAGTATTTT	CASSPTGQVVGDTQYF
TRBD1	-	TRBV5-1	TRBJ2-2	TGCGCCAGCAGCTGGACAGGGGGCGACACCGGGGAGCTGTTTTTT	CASSWTGGDTGELFF
TRBD1	-	TRBV29-1	TRBJ2-5	TGCAGCGTTGCGGACAGGAAAAAGACCCAGTACTTC	CSVADRKKTQYF
-	-	TRBV4-1	TRBJ2-3	TGCGCCAGCAGCCAAGAGCATTCGGACAGCAGAGGGTATTTT	CASSQEHSDSRGYF
-	-	TRBV19	TRBJ2-5	TGTGCCAGTAGTATTAAGGAGACCCAGTACTTC	CASSIKETQYF
-	-	TRBV7-8	TRBJ1-4	TGTGCCAGCAGCCTAGGAGGTGAAAAACTGTTTTTT	CASSLGGEKLFF
-	-	TRBV5-1	TRBJ2-1	TGCGCCAGCAGCTTGAGGATGGAAGATGAGCAGTTCTTC	CASSLRMEDEQFF
-	-	TRBV5-1	TRBJ2-7	TGCGCCAGCAGCTTAGGGTTCTACGAGCAGTACTTC	CASSLGFYEQYF
-	-	TRBV5-1	TRBJ2-7	TGCGCCAGCAGGCCCCAAATCTACGAGCAGTACTTC	CASRPQIYEQYF
TRBD1	-	TRBV6-5	TRBJ1-2	TGTGCCAGCAGTTACACCTCGCGACAGGGATGGTATGGCTACACCTTC	CASSYTSRQGWYGYTF
TRBD2	-	TRBV5-6	TRBJ2-2	TGTGCCAGCAGCTACCGGGGCCGGGAGGCCGGGGAGCTGTTTTTT	CASSYRGREAGELFF
-	-	TRBV19	TRBJ2-7	TGTGCCAGTAGTACCCCCACCGGCGAGCAGTACTTC	CASSTPTGEQYF
-	-	TRBV9	TRBJ2-5	TGTGCCAGCAGCGTAGAAGGGTACGAGACCCAGTACTTC	CASSVEGYETQYF
TRBD2	-	TRBV11-2	TRBJ2-1	TGTGCCAGCAGCAAAGCGGGACTAGCGGGGACGAATGAGCAGTTCTTC	CASSKAGLAGTNEQFF
TRBD2	-	TRBV29-1	TRBJ2-7	TGCAGCGTTGCAACTAGCGGGGGACCCAACCCGTACTTC	CSVATSGGPNPYF
TRBD1	-	TRBV7-9	TRBJ1-1	TGTGCCAGCAGCTTATCAGGGGGCACTGAAGCTTTCTTT	CASSLSGGTEAFF
-	-	TRBV11-2	TRBJ2-7	TGTGCCAGCAGCTTAAGGGAGACTAGTGACCACGAGCAGTACTTC	CASSLRETSDHEQYF
-	-	TRBV19	TRBJ2-6	TGTGCCAGTTCCCGGACGGGGGGCGCCCCTGGGGCCAACGTCCTGACTTTC	CASSRTGGAPGANVLTF
TRBD1	-	TRBV6-6	TRBJ2-2	TGTGCCAGCAGTCCAACGAACAGGGGACGGACCGGGGAGCTGTTTTTT	CASSPTNRGRTGELFF
TRBD2	-	TRBV5-1	TRBJ2-5	TGCGCCAGCACCCTGCGGGGGGGACAAGAGACCCAGTACTTC	CASTLRGGQETQYF
-	-	TRBV18	TRBJ1-5	TGTGCCAGCTCACCACCTACACTGTACAATCAGCCCCAGCATTTT	CASSPPTLYNQPQHF
-	-	TRBV6-1	TRBJ2-6	TGTGCCAGTCAGGGGAGCAATACTGGGGCCAACGTCCTGACTTTC	CASQGSNTGANVLTF
-	few	TRBV7-3	TRBJ1-1	TGTGCCAGCAGCTTAACGTTGAACACTGAAGCTTTCTTT	CASSLTLNTEAFF
-	-	TRBV18	TRBJ2-5	TGTGCCAGCTCTCCACGGGGGAAGGTAGAGACCCAGTACTTC	CASSPRGKVETQYF
TRBD1	-	TRBV30	TRBJ2-7	TGTGCCTGGAGTGTATTGATGAAAGGGACAGTTGCCTACGAGCAGTACTTC	CAWSVLMKGTVAYEQYF
-	-	TRBV7-2	TRBJ2-7	TGTGCCAGCAGCTCCCTCTACGACTTCTCCTACGAGCAGTACTTC	CASSSLYDFSYEQYF
TRBD2	-	TRBV10-1	TRBJ2-1	TGCGCCAGCTCGACTAGCGGGAGTAGCTCCTACAATGAGCAGTTCTTC	CASSTSGSSSYNEQFF
TRBD1	-	TRBV5-1	TRBJ1-1	TGCGCCAGCAGCGCGACAGGGGTGCCGCCGGACACTGAAGCTTTCTTT	CASSATGVPPDTEAFF
TRBD2	-	TRBV11-2	TRBJ2-1	TGTGCCAGCAGCTTAGGGACTAGCGGGTACACCTACAATGAGCAGTTCTTC	CASSLGTSGYTYNEQFF
-	-	TRBV5-6	TRBJ2-5	TGTGCCAGCAGCGTACAGCCGGGGCCGAGGGAGACCCAGTACTTC	CASSVQPGPRETQYF
TRBD2	-	TRBV10-3	TRBJ2-1	TGTGCCTCCAGGGGACTAGCGGACTCGAGCTCCTACAATGAGCAGTTCTTC	CASRGLADSSSYNEQFF
TRBD1	few	TRBV14	TRBJ1-1	TGTGCCAGCAGCTCAGACAGGGGCACTGAAGCTTTCTTT	CASSSDRGTEAFF
TRBD1	-	TRBV28	TRBJ2-2	TGTGCCAGCAGTCCAGTTCCCCCGGACGGACAGGGAGAGGACGGGGAGCTGTTTTTT	CASSPVPPDGQGEDGELFF
-	-	TRBV27	TRBJ2-2	TGTGCCAGCAGTTTTGGCCAGGGGGGCACCGGGGAGCTGTTTTTT	CASSFGQGGTGELFF
-	-	TRBV6-1	TRBJ2-7	TGTGCCAGCAGCGAACGACCGGGACTGCCCTACGAGCAGTACTTC	CASSERPGLPYEQYF
-	few	TRBV5-1	TRBJ1-1	TGCGCCAGCAGCCTTGGGATGGGGCAGAGGAACACTGAAGCTTTCTTT	CASSLGMGQRNTEAFF
-	-	TRBV7-2	TRBJ1-3	TGTGCCAGCAGCCCCGGGTCTGGAAACACCATATATTTT	CASSPGSGNTIYF
-	-	TRBV4-1	TRBJ2-7	TGCGCCAGCAGCCAAGTATATGGCGGGCGACAGTACTTC	CASSQVYGGRQYF
TRBD2	-	TRBV18	TRBJ2-7	TGTGCCAGCTCACCACTAGCGGGGGGTCACGAGCAGTACTTC	CASSPLAGGHEQYF
-	-	TRBV2	TRBJ1-4	TGTGCCAGCGGGAAGAATGAAAAACTGTTTTTT	CASGKNEKLFF
-	-	TRBV2	TRBJ1-5	TGTGCCAGCAGTGGGGAAAAAGGGGTTCAGCCCCAGCATTTT	CASSGEKGVQPQHF